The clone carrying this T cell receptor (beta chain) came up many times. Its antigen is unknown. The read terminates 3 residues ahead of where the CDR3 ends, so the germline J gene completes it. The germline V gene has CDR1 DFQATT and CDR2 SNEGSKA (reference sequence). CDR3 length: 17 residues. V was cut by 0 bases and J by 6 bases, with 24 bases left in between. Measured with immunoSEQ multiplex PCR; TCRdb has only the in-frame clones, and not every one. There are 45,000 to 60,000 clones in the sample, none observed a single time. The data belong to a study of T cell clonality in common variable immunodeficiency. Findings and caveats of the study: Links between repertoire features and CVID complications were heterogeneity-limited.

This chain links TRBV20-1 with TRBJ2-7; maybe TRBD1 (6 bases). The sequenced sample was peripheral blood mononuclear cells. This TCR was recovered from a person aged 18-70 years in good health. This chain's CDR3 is CSARDLLGTGSKSEQYF. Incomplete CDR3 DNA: TGCAGTGCTAGAGATCTCCTGGGAACAGGGTCGAAAAGCGAG.